The 6 T cell receptor beta chains below all came from one sample that was sequenced in a study of T-cell reconstitution after alpha-beta-depleted transplantation in children. Construction of the TCRbeta library involved unique molecular identifiers. TCRdb redid the calling of the PCR reads with MiXCR, one entry per CDR3 protein. The profile shows about 980,000 distinct CDR3 sequences, about 31% of them singletons. Sequencing used PBMCs, mostly from graft donor cells, obtained 360 days after TCRalphabeta/CD19-depleted stem cell transplant. All receptors derive from a boy under two years old who had a stem cell transplant for SCID, so the T cells may come from the graft donor.

This clonotype has a handful of counts. The CDR3 DNA sequence: TGTGCCAGCAGTCTGTGGGGGCGTTCGGACACTGAAGCTTTCTTT. Translation gives CASSLWGRSDTEAFF. The gene calls are TRBV25-1 and TRBJ1-1; a possible D gene is TRBD1 (6 bases). V lost 5 bases to trimming and J lost 3 bases, with 16 bases between them. Germline-derived CDR1 and CDR2 are MGHDK and SYGVNS. CDR3 length equals 15 residues.

A few counts support this clonotype. The chain couples TRBV29-1 to TRBJ2-5; D remains unclear. The germline V and J ends were trimmed by 1 base and 4 bases, with 10 bases remaining between them. Per the germline V gene, CDR1 is SQVTM and CDR2 is ANQGSEA. This CDR3 spans 13 amino acids. CDR3 protein: CSVEGEGGETQYF. The DNA of the CDR3 is TGCAGCGTTGAAGGGGAAGGTGGAGAGACCCAGTACTTC.

The chain has TRBV12-3 or TRBV12-4 and TRBJ2-5, with D possibly being TRBD1 or TRBD2 (5 bases each). The CDR3 runs to 14 residues. V lost 1 base, J lost 3 bases, and 9 bases lay in between. The CDR3 reads CASSLEGTKETQYF. CDR3 DNA: TGTGCCAGCAGTTTAGAGGGGACCAAAGAGACCCAGTACTTC.

This clonotype has just a few counts. CDR3 bases: TGCGCCAGCAGCCAGGGACAGATTTACCAAGAGACCCAGTACTTC. Its protein product is CASSQGQIYQETQYF. The chain couples TRBV5-1 to TRBJ2-5; 7 bases map to TRBD1. CDR1 and CDR2 from the germline V gene are SGHRS and YFSETQ. V was clipped by 4 bases and J by 0 bases; unmatched bases: 6. This CDR3 comprises 15 residues.

The chain is built from TRBV4-1 and TRBJ2-1; D remains unclear. V lost 2 bases and J 0 bases, leaving 11 bases between the germline ends. The CDR3 consists of 16 residues. Germline CDR1 reads MGHRA; CDR2 reads YSYEKL. CDR3: CASSQPMSSSYNEQFF. The CDR3 DNA reads as TGCGCCAGCAGCCAACCAATGTCCAGCTCCTACAATGAGCAGTTCTTC.

This CDR3 is CASSYKNYYNEQFF. CDR3 sequence (DNA): TGTGCCAGCAGCTACAAAAATTATTACAATGAGCAGTTCTTC. The chain couples TRBV7-2 to TRBJ2-1, with no clear D. Per germline, CDR1 SGHTA and CDR2 FQGNSA. Trimming left V 4 bases short and J 4 bases short, with 11 bases between. The CDR3 extends over 14 amino acids.